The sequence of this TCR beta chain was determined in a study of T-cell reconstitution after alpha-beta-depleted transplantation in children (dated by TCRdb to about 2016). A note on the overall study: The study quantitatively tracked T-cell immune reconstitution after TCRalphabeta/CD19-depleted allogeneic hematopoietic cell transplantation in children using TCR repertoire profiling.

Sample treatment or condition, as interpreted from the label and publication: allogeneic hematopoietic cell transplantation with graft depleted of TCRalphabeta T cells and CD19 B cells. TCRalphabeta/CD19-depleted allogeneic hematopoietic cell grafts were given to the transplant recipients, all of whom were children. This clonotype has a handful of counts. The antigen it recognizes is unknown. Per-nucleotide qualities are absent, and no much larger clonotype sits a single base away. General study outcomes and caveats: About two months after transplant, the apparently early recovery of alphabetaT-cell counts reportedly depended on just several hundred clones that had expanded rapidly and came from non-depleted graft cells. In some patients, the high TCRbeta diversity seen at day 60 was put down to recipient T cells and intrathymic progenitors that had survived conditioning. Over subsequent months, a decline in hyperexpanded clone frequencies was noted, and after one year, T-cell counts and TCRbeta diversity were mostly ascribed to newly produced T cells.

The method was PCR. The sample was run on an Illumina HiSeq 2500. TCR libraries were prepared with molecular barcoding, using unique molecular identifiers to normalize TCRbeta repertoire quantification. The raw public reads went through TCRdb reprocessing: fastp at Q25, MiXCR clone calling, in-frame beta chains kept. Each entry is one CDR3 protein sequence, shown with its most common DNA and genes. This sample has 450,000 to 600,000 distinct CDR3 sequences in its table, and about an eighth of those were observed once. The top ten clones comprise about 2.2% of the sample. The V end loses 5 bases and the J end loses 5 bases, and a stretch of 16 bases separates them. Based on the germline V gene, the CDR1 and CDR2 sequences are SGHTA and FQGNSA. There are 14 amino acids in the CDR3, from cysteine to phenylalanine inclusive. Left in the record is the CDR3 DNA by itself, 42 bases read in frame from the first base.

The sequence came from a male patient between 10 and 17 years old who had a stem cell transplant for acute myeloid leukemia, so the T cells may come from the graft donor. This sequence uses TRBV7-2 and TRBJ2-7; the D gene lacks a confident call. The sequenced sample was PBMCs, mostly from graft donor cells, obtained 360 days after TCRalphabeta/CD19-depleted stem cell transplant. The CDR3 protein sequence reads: CASSRTVQRNEQYF. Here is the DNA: TGTGCCAGCAGCAGGACGGTTCAAAGGAACGAGCAGTACTTC.